A selection of T cell receptor beta chains follows, all from one sample in a study of PD-1 blockade in classical Hodgkin lymphoma. Method: immunoSEQ multiplex PCR; TCRdb's copy keeps in-frame clones and lacks some. The sample shows about 90,000 clones, less than 95% of them seen only once. Sequenced material: peripheral blood mononuclear cells (PBMCs), taken before the fourth cycle of nivolumab. The receptors here all came from a human donor with classical Hodgkin lymphoma. Both conserved end residues are part of each CDR3. A D gene is named only where the DNA matches it firmly. Where a row states a size, it is once, few, many or the class of an expanded clone; other rows omit it.

D gene: .
V gene: TRBV9
clone size: .
J gene: TRBJ2-1
CDR3 protein: CASSHDYNEQFF
CDR3 DNA: TGTGCCAGCAGTCACGATTACAATGAGCAGTTCTTC

D gene: TRBD1
V gene: TRBV7-6
clone size: once
J gene: TRBJ1-3
CDR3 protein: CASSLGQGPFGNTIYF
CDR3 DNA: TGTGCCAGCAGCTTAGGACAGGGCCCCTTTGGAAACACCATATATTTT

D gene: .
V gene: TRBV10-2
clone size: .
J gene: TRBJ2-3
CDR3 protein: CASTYVASTDTQYF
CDR3 DNA: TGCGCCAGCACCTACGTGGCGAGCACAGATACGCAGTATTTT

D gene: TRBD1
V gene: TRBV6-5
clone size: .
J gene: TRBJ1-1
CDR3 protein: CASSYTGQGSTEAFF
CDR3 DNA: TGTGCCAGCAGTTACACGGGACAGGGAAGCACTGAAGCTTTCTTT

D gene: .
V gene: TRBV4-3
clone size: .
J gene: TRBJ1-4
CDR3 protein: CASSQSRADRGWTNEKLFF
CDR3 DNA: TGCGCCAGCAGCCAAAGCAGGGCCGACAGAGGGTGGACTAATGAAAAACTGTTTTTT

D gene: .
V gene: TRBV4-3
clone size: .
J gene: TRBJ2-1
CDR3 protein: CASSQVKFGNEQFF
CDR3 DNA: TGCGCCAGCAGCCAAGTGAAGTTTGGGAATGAGCAGTTCTTC

D gene: .
V gene: TRBV30
clone size: .
J gene: TRBJ1-1
CDR3 protein: CAWSHGTEHTEAFF
CDR3 DNA: TGTGCCTGGAGTCATGGGACGGAACACACTGAAGCTTTCTTT

D gene: .
V gene: TRBV13
clone size: .
J gene: TRBJ2-3
CDR3 protein: CASSPRTDTQYF
CDR3 DNA: TGTGCCAGCAGCCCTCGGACAGATACGCAGTATTTT

D gene: .
V gene: TRBV7-2
clone size: .
J gene: TRBJ1-2
CDR3 protein: CASSLEAGGYYGYTF
CDR3 DNA: TGTGCCAGCAGCTTAGAGGCGGGGGGTTACTATGGCTACACCTTC

D gene: .
V gene: TRBV30
clone size: .
J gene: TRBJ2-5
CDR3 protein: CAWSASRQATQYF
CDR3 DNA: TGTGCCTGGAGTGCTAGCCGGCAGGCGACCCAGTACTTC

D gene: .
V gene: TRBV23-1
clone size: .
J gene: TRBJ1-1
CDR3 protein: CASSPPRQNTEAFF
CDR3 DNA: TGCGCCAGCAGTCCCCCCCGACAGAACACTGAAGCTTTCTTT

D gene: TRBD1
V gene: TRBV5-3
clone size: .
J gene: TRBJ1-1
CDR3 protein: CARSPGQPNTEAFF
CDR3 DNA: TGTGCCAGAAGTCCGGGACAGCCGAACACTGAAGCTTTCTTT

D gene: .
V gene: TRBV5-8
clone size: .
J gene: TRBJ1-5
CDR3 protein: CASSFRDQPQHF
CDR3 DNA: TGTGCCAGCAGCTTCAGGGATCAGCCCCAGCATTTT

D gene: .
V gene: TRBV5-1
clone size: .
J gene: TRBJ2-3
CDR3 protein: CAGMGEDTQYF
CDR3 DNA: TGCGCCGGCATGGGAGAAGATACGCAGTATTTT

D gene: .
V gene: TRBV19
clone size: few
J gene: TRBJ1-1
CDR3 protein: CASRGEGTEAFF
CDR3 DNA: TGTGCCAGTAGAGGTGAGGGCACTGAAGCTTTCTTT

D gene: .
V gene: TRBV7-2
clone size: .
J gene: TRBJ2-2
CDR3 protein: CASSLLGGELFF
CDR3 DNA: TGTGCCAGCAGCTTACTGGGCGGGGAGCTGTTTTTT

D gene: .
V gene: TRBV1
clone size: .
J gene: TRBJ2-2
CDR3 protein: CTSSQAKGDRRNTGELFF
CDR3 DNA: TGCACCAGCAGCCAAGCCAAGGGTGATAGGAGAAACACCGGGGAGCTGTTTTTT

D gene: TRBD1
V gene: TRBV7-6
clone size: .
J gene: TRBJ2-7
CDR3 protein: CASSPGQGDEQYF
CDR3 DNA: TGTGCCAGCAGCCCGGGACAGGGGGACGAGCAGTACTTC

D gene: .
V gene: TRBV4-3
clone size: .
J gene: TRBJ2-1
CDR3 protein: CASSQDRRGPYNEQFF
CDR3 DNA: TGCGCCAGCAGCCAAGATCGACGGGGGCCGTACAATGAGCAGTTCTTC

D gene: .
V gene: TRBV7-2
clone size: .
J gene: TRBJ1-1
CDR3 protein: CASSSQGTEAFF
CDR3 DNA: TGTGCCAGCAGCTCCCAGGGGACTGAAGCTTTCTTT

D gene: .
V gene: TRBV6-5
clone size: .
J gene: TRBJ1-4
CDR3 protein: CASSAPPFEKLFF
CDR3 DNA: TGTGCCAGCAGTGCACCTCCTTTCGAAAAACTGTTTTTT

D gene: .
V gene: TRBV11-2
clone size: .
J gene: TRBJ2-7
CDR3 protein: CASSLVGKPYEQYF
CDR3 DNA: TGTGCCAGCAGCTTAGTAGGGAAGCCCTACGAGCAGTACTTC

D gene: TRBD1
V gene: TRBV7-2
clone size: .
J gene: TRBJ1-5
CDR3 protein: CASSLTSGQGSQPQHF
CDR3 DNA: TGTGCCAGCAGCTTAACTTCGGGACAGGGGTCACAGCCCCAGCATTTT

D gene: .
V gene: TRBV28
clone size: .
J gene: TRBJ2-5
CDR3 protein: CASSFARQETQYF
CDR3 DNA: TGTGCCAGCAGTTTTGCGCGTCAAGAGACCCAGTACTTC

D gene: .
V gene: TRBV4-2
clone size: .
J gene: TRBJ2-2
CDR3 protein: CASSQAWTGVELFF
CDR3 DNA: TGTGCCAGCAGCCAAGCCTGGACCGGGGTGGAGCTGTTTTTT